The clone carrying this T cell receptor (beta chain) was detected only a few times. Germline V gene lookup returns CDR1 SQVTM and CDR2 ANQGSEA. This CDR3 has 17 amino acids. Trimming cost V 6 bases and J 2 bases; bases outside gene matches: 12. Next came a second PCR, run for about 7 to 12 cycles, which used a sample-barcoded 5' primer along with a J-beta primer mix. TCRdb reanalysed the 5' RACE reads using MiXCR and keeps one entry per CDR3 protein. The table lists approximately 800,000 distinct CDR3 sequences, around 24% of them singletons. The source of the sample is a study of blood T cells in healthy people across ages. The individuals who served as donors were healthy Caucasians living in Russia, aged roughly 6 to 100. This same sample was also part of a study on T cells of mothers and their children.

What was sequenced was blood. The sequence derives from a boy aged 5-17 years in good health. This chain uses TRBV29-1 with TRBJ2-3, with 12 bases identical to TRBD2. This chain's CDR3 is CSVLGLAGRALTDTQYF. The CDR3 DNA reads TGCAGCGTCCTTGGACTAGCGGGGAGAGCCCTCACAGATACGCAGTATTTT.